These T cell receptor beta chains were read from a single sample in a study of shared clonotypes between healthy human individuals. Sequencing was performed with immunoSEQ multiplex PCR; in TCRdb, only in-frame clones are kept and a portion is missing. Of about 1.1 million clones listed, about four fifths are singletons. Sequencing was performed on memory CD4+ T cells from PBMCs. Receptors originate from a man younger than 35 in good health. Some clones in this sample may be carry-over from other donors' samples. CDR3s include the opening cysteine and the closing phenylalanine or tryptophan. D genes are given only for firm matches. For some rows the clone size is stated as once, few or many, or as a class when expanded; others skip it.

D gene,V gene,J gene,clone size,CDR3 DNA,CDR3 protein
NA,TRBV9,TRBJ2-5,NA,TGTGCCAGCAGCGTAGCTGCGTGGGGGCAAGAGACCCAGTACTTC,CASSVAAWGQETQYF
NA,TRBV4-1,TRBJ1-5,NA,TGCGCCAGCAGCCAAGAGGAGCAGGGCAATCAGCCCCAGCATTTT,CASSQEEQGNQPQHF
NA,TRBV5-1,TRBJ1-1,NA,TGCGCCAGCAGCTTGCTCAATGTGAACACTGAAGCTTTCTTT,CASSLLNVNTEAFF
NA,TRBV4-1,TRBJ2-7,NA,TGCGCCAGCAGCCAAGTTCATCCAGGCTCCTACGAGCAGTACTTC,CASSQVHPGSYEQYF
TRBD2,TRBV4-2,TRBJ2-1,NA,TGTGCCAGCAGCCGGAATAGCGGGAGCTCCTACAATGAGCAGTTCTTC,CASSRNSGSSYNEQFF
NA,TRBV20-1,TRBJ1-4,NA,TGCGGGGGCGGGCCTAATGAAAAACTGTTTTTT,CGGGPNEKLFF
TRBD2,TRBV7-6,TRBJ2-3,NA,TGTGCCAGCAGTCGATTCGGGGCGGGAGTTGCAGATACGCAGTATTTT,CASSRFGAGVADTQYF
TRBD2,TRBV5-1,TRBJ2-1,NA,TGCGCCAGCAGCTTGGTAAGCGGGGGGACCTACAATGAGCAGTTCTTC,CASSLVSGGTYNEQFF
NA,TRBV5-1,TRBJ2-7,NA,TGCGCCAGCAGCTTGGCGTCAAATCGGGTGCCTGAGCAGTACTTC,CASSLASNRVPEQYF
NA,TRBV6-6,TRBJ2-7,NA,TGTGCCAGCAGTTCGGACAGCCTCTACGAGCAGTACTTC,CASSSDSLYEQYF
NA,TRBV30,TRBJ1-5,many,TGTGCCTGGAGTGGGGGAAGCAATCAGCCCCAGCATTTT,CAWSGGSNQPQHF
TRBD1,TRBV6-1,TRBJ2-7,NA,TGTGCCAGCAGAGAACAGGGGTCCTCCTACGAGCAGTACTTC,CASREQGSSYEQYF
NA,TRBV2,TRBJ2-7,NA,TGTGCCAGCAGGGTTACAGGGTTCTACGAGCAGTACTTC,CASRVTGFYEQYF
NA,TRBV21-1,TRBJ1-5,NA,TGTGCCAGCAGCCGAGAAGGGAGGGCAGATAGCAATCAGCCCCAGCATTTT,CASSREGRADSNQPQHF
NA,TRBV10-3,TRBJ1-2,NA,TGTGCCATCAGTGATGGGGGACATGGCTACACCTTC,CAISDGGHGYTF
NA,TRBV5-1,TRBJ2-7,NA,TGCGCCAGCTCCACCCAGGGAATCTCCTACGAGCAGTACTTC,CASSTQGISYEQYF
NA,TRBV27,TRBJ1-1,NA,TGTGCCAGCAGTTCCCCCTGGAGCCAGTCCCCTGAAGCTTTCTTT,CASSSPWSQSPEAFF
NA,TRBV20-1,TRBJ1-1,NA,TGCAAAAGTTTGCGGGACACTGAAGCTTTCTTT,CKSLRDTEAFF
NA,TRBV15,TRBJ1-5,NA,TGTGCCACCAGCAGGGCCGAAGGAGGAAGCAATCAGCCCCAGCATTTT,CATSRAEGGSNQPQHF
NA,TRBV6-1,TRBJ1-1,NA,TGTGCCAGCAGTGAAGCGAGGGGGACTGAAGCTTTCTTT,CASSEARGTEAFF
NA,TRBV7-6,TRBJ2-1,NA,TGTGCCAGCAGCTCCCTAGAGGGGGGCAATGAGCAGTTCTTC,CASSSLEGGNEQFF
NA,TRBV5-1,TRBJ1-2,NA,TGCGCCAGCAGCTTGGCTGTCTCTACGCAGAACTATGGCTACACCTTC,CASSLAVSTQNYGYTF
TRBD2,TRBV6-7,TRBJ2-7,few,TGTGCCAGCAGCCGATTGGCTAGCGGGACTGGGAGACGGGAGCAGTACTTC,CASSRLASGTGRREQYF
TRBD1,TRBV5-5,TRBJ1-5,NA,TGTGCCAGCAGCCTAACAGGGGGCGTGTCCCAGCATTTT,CASSLTGGVSQHF
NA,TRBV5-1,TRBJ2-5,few,TGCGCCAGCAATGTTCAGGGGAGGGAAGAGACCCAGTACTTC,CASNVQGREETQYF
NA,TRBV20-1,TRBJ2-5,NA,TGCAGTGGTTTGGCCGAAGAGACCCAGTACTTC,CSGLAEETQYF
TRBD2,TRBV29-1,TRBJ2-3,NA,TGCAGCGTTGGTTACGGGAGGGTTGGAGATACGCAGTATTTT,CSVGYGRVGDTQYF
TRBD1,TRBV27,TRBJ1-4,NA,TGTGCCAGCAGTTTATGGGGGCAGGGGGAGGAAAAACTGTTTTTT,CASSLWGQGEEKLFF
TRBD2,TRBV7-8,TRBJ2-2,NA,TGTGCCAGCAGCCCCTTCGACGGGTCGGCGGGAGCCGGGGAGCTGTTTTTT,CASSPFDGSAGAGELFF
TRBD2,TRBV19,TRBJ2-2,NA,TGTGCCATCGGTGGCGGGAGGTTGGACACCGGGGAGCTGTTTTTT,CAIGGGRLDTGELFF
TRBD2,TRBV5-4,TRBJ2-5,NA,TGTGCCAGCAGCAGGGATCTAGCGGTACAAGAGACCCAGTACTTC,CASSRDLAVQETQYF
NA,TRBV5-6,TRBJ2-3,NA,TGTGCCAGTTGGACTATCAGCACAGATACGCAGTATTTT,CASWTISTDTQYF
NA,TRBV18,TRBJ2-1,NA,TGTGCCAGCTCCTCCGAGGGGACCCCTCTCTACAATGAGCAGTTCTTC,CASSSEGTPLYNEQFF
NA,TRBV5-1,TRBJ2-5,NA,TGCGCCAGCAGCTTGACCGGGCCCGGGGAGACCCAGTACTTC,CASSLTGPGETQYF
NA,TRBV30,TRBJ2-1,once,TGTGCCTGGAGTGGACTCTACAATGAGCAGTTCTTC,CAWSGLYNEQFF
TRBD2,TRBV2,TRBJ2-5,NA,TGTGCCAGCAGGAATAGCGGGAGAAGCATGGAGACCCAGTACTTC,CASRNSGRSMETQYF